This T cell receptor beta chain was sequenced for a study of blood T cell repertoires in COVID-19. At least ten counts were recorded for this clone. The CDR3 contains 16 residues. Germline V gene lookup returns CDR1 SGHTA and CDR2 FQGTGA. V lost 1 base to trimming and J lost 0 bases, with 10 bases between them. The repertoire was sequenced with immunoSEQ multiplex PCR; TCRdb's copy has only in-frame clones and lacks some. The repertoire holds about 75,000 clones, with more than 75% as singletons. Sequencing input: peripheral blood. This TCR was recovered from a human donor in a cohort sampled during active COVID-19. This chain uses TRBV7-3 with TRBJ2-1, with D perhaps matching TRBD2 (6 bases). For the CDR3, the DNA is TGTGCCAGCAGCTTAAGGCGGGGAGACTCCTACAATGAGCAGTTCTTC. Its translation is CASSLRRGDSYNEQFF.